Listed here are 26 T cell receptor beta chains from one sample, sequenced in a study of Graves' ophthalmopathy and Graves' hyperthyroidism. Amplified material comprised TCR beta CDR3 regions derived from RNA transcripts. HTBI primers were employed in first-round RT-PCR, then a second-round multiplex PCR followed. Each CDR3 protein is one row after TCRdb ran MiXCR on the multiplex PCR reads. The sample carries roughly 400,000 distinct CDR3 sequences, about a sixth recorded once. The sample consisted of peripheral blood. These receptors all come from an adult woman with stable Graves' hyperthyroidism.

The table lists this clonotype with many counts. The chain's CDR3 is CSVYLDRGTEAFF. For the CDR3, the DNA is TGCAGCGTGTACCTGGACAGGGGGACTGAAGCTTTCTTT. V and J are TRBV29-1 and TRBJ1-1; TRBD1 agrees at 10 bases. Unmatched junction bases numbered 6, after V lost 6 bases and J lost 5 bases. The germline gives CDR1 SQVTM, CDR2 ANQGSEA. This CDR3 is built from 13 residues.

This clonotype was seen ten or more times. The chain is built from TRBV28 and TRBJ1-5; 7 bases agree with TRBD1. The CDR3 length is 15 residues. The germline V gene encodes CDR1 MDHEN and CDR2 SYDVKM. V dropped 5 bases and J dropped 3; count of bases not matched to a gene: 7. As DNA, the CDR3 is TGTGCCAGCAGTGAGACAGGGTCTAACAATCAGCCCCAGCATTTT. It is translated as CASSETGSNNQPQHF.

There are many counts of this clonotype. This chain joins TRBV6-1 and TRBJ2-7, with D tentatively TRBD1 or TRBD2 (5 bases each). Trimming took 1 base from V and 1 from J, leaving 14 bases between them. CDR1 and CDR2 (germline): MNHNS, SASEGT. The CDR3 consists of 16 residues. The CDR3 here is CASSEVARDVSYEQYF. The DNA of the CDR3 is TGTGCCAGCAGTGAAGTGGCCCGGGACGTTTCCTACGAGCAGTACTTC.

With regard to this clonotype: Compared with germline, one end of the junction differs, possibly owing to a read error. The chain uses TRBV12-3 or TRBV12-4 and TRBJ2-7; D call uncertain. This CDR3 comprises 11 residues. CDR3 sequence (DNA): TGTGCCAGCATCGTTAGGTACGATCAGTACTTC. Protein sequence: CASIVRYDQYF.

Many counts were recorded for this clonotype. This chain connects TRBV19 to TRBJ1-1, with 7 bases lining up with TRBD1. Germline CDR1 and CDR2: LNHDA and SQIVND (reference sequence). With V trimmed by 3 bases and J by 6 bases, 4 bases remained unmatched. The CDR3 contains 13 residues. CDR3 nucleotide sequence: TGTGCCAGTAGTATGACAGGGTGGCCTGAAGCTTTCTTT. As protein: CASSMTGWPEAFF.

The chain is built from TRBV5-1 and TRBJ2-5; 8 nucleotides match TRBD1. The CDR3 runs to 16 residues. Germline-derived CDR1 and CDR2 are SGHRS and YFSETQ. The trim removed 0 bases at V and 0 bases at J, leaving 4 bases unmatched. The CDR3: CASSLGDRSYQETQYF. As DNA, the CDR3 is TGCGCCAGCAGCTTGGGGGACAGGTCGTACCAAGAGACCCAGTACTTC.

This clonotype has ten or more counts. The chain has TRBV28 and TRBJ2-2, with 13 bases that match TRBD2. Germline loops: CDR1 MDHEN, CDR2 SYDVKM. The junction had 9 bases not matched to a gene; V was cut back by 5 bases and J by 9 bases. This CDR3 has 16 residues. In DNA, the CDR3 is TGTGCCAGCAGTGCCTCTTGGACTAGCGGGAGTAGGGAGCTGTTTTTT. This translates into CASSASWTSGSRELFF.

This clonotype was found a few times. The rearrangement joins TRBV30 to TRBJ2-2; 10 bases map to TRBD2. The germline gives CDR1 GTSNPN, CDR2 SVGIG (reference sequence). CDR3 length: 13 amino acids. Trimming cost V 4 bases and J 7 bases; bases outside gene matches: 3. CDR3 sequence: CAWTPSGSGELFF. The DNA of the CDR3 is TGTGCCTGGACCCCTAGCGGGAGCGGGGAGCTGTTTTTT.

This clonotype has ten or more counts. The chain carries TRBV6-1 and TRBJ2-7; TRBD1 or TRBD2 may be the D gene (5 bases each). The CDR3 has 13 residues. V was trimmed by 3 bases and J by 4 bases, leaving 10 bases between them. The germline CDR1 and CDR2 sequences are MNHNS and SASEGT. The chain's CDR3 is CASSDYRRYEQYF. CDR3 DNA sequence: TGTGCCAGCAGTGATTACAGGAGGTACGAGCAGTACTTC.

This chain uses TRBV2 with TRBJ2-5, with a tentative D call TRBD2 (6 bases). CDR1 is SNHLY and CDR2 is FYNNEI in the germline V gene. Trimming stripped 4 bases from V and 4 bases from J, with 10 bases between. CDR3 size: 13 residues. DNA of the CDR3: TGTGCCAGCAGTGTCGGACTATTAGAGACCCAGTACTTC. It encodes CASSVGLLETQYF.

J is TRBJ2-3 and V is TRBV28; TRBD2 aligns across 10 bases. Germline CDR1 MDHEN, CDR2 SYDVKM. The CDR3 covers 16 residues. The V gene end was trimmed by 2 bases and the J gene end by 4 bases; junction bases not matched to a gene: 6. CDR3 region: CASSLPSGRGADTQYF. CDR3 DNA: TGTGCCAGCAGTTTACCTAGCGGGAGAGGGGCAGATACGCAGTATTTT.

This chain uses TRBV3-1 with TRBJ2-5; D remains ambiguous. The V end was cut by 0 bases, the J end by 3 bases, with 20 bases between. The CDR3 runs to 18 residues. Germline lookup yields CDR1 LGHDT and CDR2 YNNKEL (reference sequence). This CDR3 is CASSQDIPRLAREETQYF. The CDR3 bases are TGTGCCAGCAGCCAAGATATTCCCCGACTCGCACGAGAAGAGACCCAGTACTTC.

The table lists this clonotype with many counts. The genes are TRBV27 and TRBJ2-7; D not certain. Trimming took off 3 bases at V and 0 bases at J, with 9 bases between the two ends. The CDR3 contains 14 residues. CDR1 MNHEY and CDR2 SMNVEV come from the germline V gene (reference sequence). CDR3 coding DNA: TGTGCCAGCAGTTTCGGCCCGAGCTCCTACGAGCAGTACTTC. Its protein product is CASSFGPSSYEQYF.

Ten or more counts support this clonotype. This rearrangement joins TRBV6-5 to TRBJ1-1; perhaps TRBD1 as D (5 bases). Trimming left V 2 bases short and J 5 bases short, with 12 bases between. Germline-derived CDR1 and CDR2 are MNHEY and SVGAGI. The CDR3 covers 14 residues. CDR3 DNA: TGTGCCAGCAGTTACAGGGGCGGATGGACTGAAGCTTTCTTT. Protein sequence: CASSYRGGWTEAFF.

This clonotype appeared a single time. The rearrangement links TRBV6-1 to TRBJ1-5; maybe TRBD1 (6 bases). V gave up 6 bases and J gave up 7 bases, with 16 bases separating them. CDR3 size: 14 residues. Looked up from germline, CDR1 is MNHNS and CDR2 is SASEGT. The CDR3 nucleotides are TGTGCCAGCAGACGGTGGAGGGGGGACCAGCCCCAGCATTTT. The encoded protein is CASRRWRGDQPQHF.

This clonotype was seen only once. J is TRBJ2-7 and V is TRBV5-4; no clear D. Trimming shortened V by 0 bases and J by 3 bases, and 10 bases separated the two germline ends. The CDR3 totals 14 residues. Germline CDR1 and CDR2: SGHNT and YYREEE (reference sequence). In DNA, the CDR3 is TGTGCCAGCAGCTTGGACAGTGACCACTACGAGCAGTACTTC. It encodes CASSLDSDHYEQYF.

This clonotype was seen repeatedly, ten times or more. The rearrangement joins TRBV6-5 to TRBJ1-1; D is uncertain. Germline V gives CDR1 MNHEY, CDR2 SVGAGI. V was trimmed by 1 base and J by 1 base, leaving 7 bases between them. CDR3 length equals 14 residues. DNA of the CDR3: TGTGCCAGCAGTTACTACGCTGGGAACACTGAAGCTTTCTTT. Its protein product is CASSYYAGNTEAFF.

There are many counts of this clonotype. The V and J genes are TRBV15 and TRBJ2-4; D call uncertain. The V end was cut by 3 bases, the J end by 6 bases, with 3 bases between. The CDR3 runs to 11 residues. Germline V gene lookup returns CDR1 LNHNV and CDR2 YYDKDF (reference sequence). CDR3 loop: CATSSRNIQYF. Written as DNA, the CDR3 is TGTGCCACCAGCAGCCGAAACATTCAGTACTTC.

This clonotype was found a few times. It is likely a read error, because the conserved phenylalanine at the end of the CDR3 is missing. The rearrangement links TRBV30 to TRBJ2-7; D might be TRBD1 (5 bases). The V end lost 4 bases, the J end lost 6 bases, and 19 bases lay between the germline ends. The CDR3 is made up of 14 amino acids. Germline V gene data show CDR1 as GTSNPN and CDR2 as SVGIG (reference sequence). This CDR3 reads CAWTLSFRAGEQYL. The CDR3 region has the DNA TGTGCCTGGACCTTGTCGTTCAGGGCTGGCGAGCAGTACCTC.

This clonotype occurred many times. This chain connects TRBV12-3 or TRBV12-4 to TRBJ2-7; 7 bases fit TRBD2. The CDR3 covers 13 residues. V lost 5 bases and J lost 4; bases outside the gene matches: 5. DNA of the CDR3: TGTGCCAGCAGTCCGAGCGGGGCTTACGAGCAGTACTTC. As protein: CASSPSGAYEQYF.

This clonotype was seen repeatedly, ten times or more. J is TRBJ1-1 and V is TRBV10-3, with D hard to call. CDR3 length: 12 residues. CDR1 is ENHRY and CDR2 is SYGVKD in the germline V gene. V lost 2 bases and J lost 6, with 7 bases in between. CDR3 nucleotide sequence: TGTGCCATCAGTGAGGGCCCGGCTGAAGCTTTCTTT. Translating it yields CAISEGPAEAFF.

Only a few counts were recorded for this clonotype. V gene TRBV20-1 combines with J gene TRBJ1-6; D is ambiguous. CDR1 is DFQATT, CDR2 SNEGSKA, per germline (reference sequence). V lost 0 bases, J lost 11 bases, and 17 bases lay in between. The CDR3 is 15 amino acids. CDR3 bases: TGCAGTGCTAGAGATATGGCCCGGAGGGATCCACCCCTCCACTTT. As protein: CSARDMARRDPPLHF.

The V gene is TRBV7-9, the J gene TRBJ2-7; possible D gene TRBD1, 6 bases. The CDR3 is made up of 13 amino acids. CDR1 is SEHNR, CDR2 FQNEAQ, per germline (reference sequence). The V end was cut by 2 bases, the J end by 11 bases, with 16 bases between. The CDR3 loop is CASSLRRDNPEYF. The CDR3 DNA is TGTGCCAGCAGCTTACGCCGGGACAACCCCGAGTACTTC.

V is TRBV28 and J is TRBJ1-5, with D possibly TRBD1 on 5 matching bases. Germline CDR1 is MDHEN and CDR2 is SYDVKM. Trimming removed 5 bases from V and 9 bases from J, with 11 bases in between. The CDR3 is 12 residues long. This chain's CDR3 is CASSLPRGPQHF. The CDR3 region has the DNA TGTGCCAGCAGTCTCCCGAGGGGGCCCCAGCATTTT.

This clonotype has ten or more counts. V usage is TRBV6-5 and J usage is TRBJ1-6; 10 nucleotides match TRBD1. Per germline, CDR1 MNHEY and CDR2 SVGAGI. This CDR3 spans 19 amino acids. V dropped 6 bases and J dropped 2; count of bases not matched to a gene: 13. The CDR3 protein is CASRPHRDRGTPYNSPLHF. CDR3 bases: TGTGCCAGCAGACCCCACCGGGACAGGGGTACCCCCTATAATTCACCCCTCCACTTT.

This clonotype appeared many times. Here the CDR3 DNA reads TGTGCCAGCAGGCGACAGGTCGTGAACACTGAAGCTTTCTTT. Amino acid sequence: CASRRQVVNTEAFF. The V and J genes are TRBV2 and TRBJ1-1; possible D gene TRBD1, 6 bases. Deletions cut 6 bases from V and 0 bases from J, with 11 bases between. Germline loops: CDR1 SNHLY, CDR2 FYNNEI. The CDR3 spans 14 residues.